The source of this TCR beta chain is a study of beta chain features in type 1 diabetes. Study-level results: TCRB CDR3s from Type 1 diabetes patients were moderately but significantly shorter in all four CD4+ subsets. Naive, central memory and Treg TCRB repertoires seemed to resemble each other more closely in patients than they did in healthy donors.

CDR3 length equals 13 residues. The germline V gene encodes CDR1 MNHNS and CDR2 SASEGT. V lost 5 bases and J lost 5, with 12 bases in between. In this sample, this clone turned up a few times. Its cognate antigen is unknown. Other DNA sequences in the sample encode the same CDR3. The study reverse transcribed the entire isolated RNA, so it sequenced expressed TCRB transcripts. TCRdb keeps only in-frame clones here, not all; method: immunoSEQ multiplex PCR. The sample has roughly 70,000 clones; almost 50% are singletons. Sequencing used central memory CD4+ T cells from blood. This TCR derives from a man aged 25-45 years with type 1 diabetes. The rearrangement links TRBV6-1 to TRBJ1-1, with D possibly being TRBD1 (5 bases). The DNA of the CDR3 is TGTGCCAGCAGTCTACAGGTACGGACTGAAGCTTTCTTT. This codes for CASSLQVRTEAFF.